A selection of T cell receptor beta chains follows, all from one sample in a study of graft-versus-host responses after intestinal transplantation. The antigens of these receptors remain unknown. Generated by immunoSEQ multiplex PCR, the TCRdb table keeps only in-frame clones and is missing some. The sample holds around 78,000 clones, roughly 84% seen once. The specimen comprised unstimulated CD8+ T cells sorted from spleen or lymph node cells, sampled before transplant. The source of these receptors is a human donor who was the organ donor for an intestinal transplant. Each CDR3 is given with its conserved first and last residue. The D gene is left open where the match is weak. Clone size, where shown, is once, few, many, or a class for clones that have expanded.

TGTGCCAGCAGCCAAGAGGGGACCTCCTACGAGCAGTACTTC CASSQEGTSYEQYF . TRBJ2-7 TRBV4-2 .
TGCGCCAGCAGCTTGTTGGGGGAAGGGGGACAAAAGAACACTGAAGCTTTCTTT CASSLLGEGGQKNTEAFF . TRBJ1-1 TRBV5-1 .
TGCGCCAGCAGGCTGACAGGGTGGGTGAACACTGAAGCTTTCTTT CASRLTGWVNTEAFF TRBD1 TRBJ1-1 TRBV5-1 .
TGTGCCAGCAGTCTCGCAGGGAGCTCCTACGAGCAGTACTTC CASSLAGSSYEQYF . TRBJ2-7 TRBV27 .
TGTGCCTCGGGACAGGTTACCTACGAGCAGTACTTC CASGQVTYEQYF TRBD1 TRBJ2-7 TRBV10-3 .
TGTGCCAGTAGGCGACAGGGGAACAATCAGCCCCAGCATTTT CASRRQGNNQPQHF TRBD1 TRBJ1-5 TRBV19 .
TGTGCCAGCAGTGAGGGAGTGGTGGATGAAAAACTGTTTTTT CASSEGVVDEKLFF . TRBJ1-4 TRBV25-1 .
TGTGCCATCAGTGAGTCTTCGGTTCTGTATGGCTACACCTTC CAISESSVLYGYTF . TRBJ1-2 TRBV10-3 .
TGTGCCAGCAGCCCGACCCCTGGGACCGATGCCTCCTACGAGCAGTACTTC CASSPTPGTDASYEQYF . TRBJ2-7 TRBV7-9 few
TGTGCCAGCAGTTTAGTGCTAGCGGGGGGGTTCCAAGAGACCCAGTACTTC CASSLVLAGGFQETQYF TRBD2 TRBJ2-5 TRBV28 .
TGTGCCAGCAGCTCCTTCGACAGGGGCGATGGCTACACCTTC CASSSFDRGDGYTF TRBD1 TRBJ1-2 TRBV7-9 .
TGTGCCAGCAGCAGGGGGAACACTGAAGCTTTCTTT CASSRGNTEAFF . TRBJ1-1 TRBV4-2 .
TGCGCCAGCAGCTTGGATCCGGGAACCTACGAGCAGTACTTC CASSLDPGTYEQYF . TRBJ2-7 TRBV5-1 medium-sized
TGTGCCAGCAGCTTAATGGGGGACATCCGGGAGGGGACGCAGTATTTT CASSLMGDIREGTQYF TRBD2 TRBJ2-3 TRBV13 .
TGTGCCAGCACTAGCGGGGGGGCCAAGCCCGAGCAGTACTTC CASTSGGAKPEQYF TRBD2 TRBJ2-7 TRBV28 .
TGCGCCAGCAGCTTGGACTGGAACGCTAATCAGCCCCAGCATTTT CASSLDWNANQPQHF . TRBJ1-5 TRBV5-1 once
TGTGCCAGCAGCTACAACTCCCAGACAGGGGACTATGGCTACACCTTC CASSYNSQTGDYGYTF TRBD1 TRBJ1-2 TRBV5-5 .
TGTGCCAGCAGCTTCTCTAGCGGGGGAAATGAGCAGTTCTTC CASSFSSGGNEQFF TRBD2 TRBJ2-1 TRBV7-7 .
TGTGCCAGCAGTTGGGACAGCTCCTACAATGAGCAGTTCTTC CASSWDSSYNEQFF TRBD1 TRBJ2-1 TRBV6-1 .
TGTGCCAGCAGCCCCAGGGAGATGAACACCGGGGAGCTGTTTTTT CASSPREMNTGELFF . TRBJ2-2 TRBV7-2 .
TGCGCCAGCAGCCAAGCATCCTCGCGCGAGCAGTACTTC CASSQASSREQYF . TRBJ2-7 TRBV4-1 .
TGTGCCAGCAGCTTAAGACAGGGGATGAAAGAGACCCAGTACTTC CASSLRQGMKETQYF TRBD1 TRBJ2-5 TRBV7-7 few
TGCGCCAGCAGCTTGGGGCTAGCGGAATACTACGAGCAGTACTTC CASSLGLAEYYEQYF TRBD2 TRBJ2-7 TRBV5-1 .
TGCGCCAGCAGCTTCGGTGAAGGTGGCGATGAGCAGTTCTTC CASSFGEGGDEQFF . TRBJ2-1 TRBV5-1 once
TGCGCCAGCAGCTTGGCACGTACCGGGACGCTGAACACTGAAGCTTTCTTT CASSLARTGTLNTEAFF . TRBJ1-1 TRBV5-1 .
TGTGCCAGCAGGGGGCCCAGGGGGCAATCTGGAAACACCATATATTTT CASRGPRGQSGNTIYF TRBD1 TRBJ1-3 TRBV2 .
TGTGCCATCAGTGCCGGGACAGGGGTCGACGAGCAGTACTTC CAISAGTGVDEQYF TRBD1 TRBJ2-7 TRBV10-3 .
TGTGCCACCAACAGCGGAATAGGGGATAATGGCTACACCTTC CATNSGIGDNGYTF . TRBJ1-2 TRBV15 once